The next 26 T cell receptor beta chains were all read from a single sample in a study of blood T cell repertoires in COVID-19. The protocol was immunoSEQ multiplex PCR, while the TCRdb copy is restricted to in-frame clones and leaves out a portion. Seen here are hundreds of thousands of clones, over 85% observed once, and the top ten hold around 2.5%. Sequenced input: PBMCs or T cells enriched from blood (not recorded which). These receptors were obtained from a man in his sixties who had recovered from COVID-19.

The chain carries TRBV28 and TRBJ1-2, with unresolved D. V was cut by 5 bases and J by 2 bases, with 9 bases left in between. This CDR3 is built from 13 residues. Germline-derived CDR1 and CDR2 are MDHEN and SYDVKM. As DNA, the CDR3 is TGTGCCAGCAGTCCCACATTGAACTATGGCTACACCTTC. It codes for CASSPTLNYGYTF.

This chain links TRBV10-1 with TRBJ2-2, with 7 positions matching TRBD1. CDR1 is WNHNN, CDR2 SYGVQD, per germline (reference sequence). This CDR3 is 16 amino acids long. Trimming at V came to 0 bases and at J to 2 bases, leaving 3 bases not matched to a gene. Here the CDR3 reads CASSESDRPNTGELFF. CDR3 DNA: TGCGCCAGCAGTGAGTCGGACAGGCCTAACACCGGGGAGCTGTTTTTT.

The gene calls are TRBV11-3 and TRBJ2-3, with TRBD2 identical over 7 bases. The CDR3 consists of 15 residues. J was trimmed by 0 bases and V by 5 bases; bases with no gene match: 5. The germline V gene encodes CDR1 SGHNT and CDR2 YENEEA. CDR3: CASSAGVLSTDTQYF. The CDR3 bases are TGTGCCAGCAGCGCGGGGGTTCTTAGCACAGATACGCAGTATTTT.

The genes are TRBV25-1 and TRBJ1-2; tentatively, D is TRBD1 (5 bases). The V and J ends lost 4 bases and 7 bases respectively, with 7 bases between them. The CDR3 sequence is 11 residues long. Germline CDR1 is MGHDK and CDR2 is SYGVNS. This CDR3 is CASSAGFGYTF. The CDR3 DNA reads TGTGCCAGCAGTGCAGGGTTTGGCTACACCTTC.

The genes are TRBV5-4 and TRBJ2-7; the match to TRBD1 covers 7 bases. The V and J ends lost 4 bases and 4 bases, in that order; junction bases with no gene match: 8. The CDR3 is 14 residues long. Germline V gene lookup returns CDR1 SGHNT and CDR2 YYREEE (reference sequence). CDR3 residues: CASSNRDRLYEQYF. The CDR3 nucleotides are TGTGCCAGCAGCAACCGGGACAGATTGTACGAGCAGTACTTC.

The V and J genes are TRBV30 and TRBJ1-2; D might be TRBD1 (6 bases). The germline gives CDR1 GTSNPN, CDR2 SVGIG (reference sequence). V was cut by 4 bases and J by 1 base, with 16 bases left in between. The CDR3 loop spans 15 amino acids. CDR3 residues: CAWINDRRNNYGYTF. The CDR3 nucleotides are TGTGCCTGGATTAACGACAGGAGGAATAACTATGGCTACACCTTC.

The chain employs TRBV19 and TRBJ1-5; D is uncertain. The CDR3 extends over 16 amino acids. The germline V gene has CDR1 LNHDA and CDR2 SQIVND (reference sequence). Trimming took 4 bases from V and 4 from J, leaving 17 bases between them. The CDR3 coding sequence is TGTGCCAGTAGTACGCCGGACTGGCGTGGGAATCAGCCCCAGCATTTT. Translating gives CASSTPDWRGNQPQHF.

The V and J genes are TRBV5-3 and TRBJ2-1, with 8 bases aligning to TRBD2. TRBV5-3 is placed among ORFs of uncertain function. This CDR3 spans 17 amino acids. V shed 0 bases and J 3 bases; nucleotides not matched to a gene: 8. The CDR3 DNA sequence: TGTGCCAGAAGCTTGGTTGTCGCTAGCGGGCTCTACAATGAGCAGTTCTTC. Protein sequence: CARSLVVASGLYNEQFF.

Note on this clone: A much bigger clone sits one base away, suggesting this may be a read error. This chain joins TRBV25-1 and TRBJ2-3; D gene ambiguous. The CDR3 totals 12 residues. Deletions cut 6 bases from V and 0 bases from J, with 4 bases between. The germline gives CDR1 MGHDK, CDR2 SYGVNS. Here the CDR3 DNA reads TGTGCCAGCAGCTCCAGCACAGATACGCAGTATTTT. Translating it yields CASSSSTDTQYF.

The CDR3: CASSSPGQGSWETQYF. The CDR3 nucleotides read TGTGCCAGCAGCTCGCCCGGACAGGGAAGCTGGGAGACCCAGTACTTC. V gene TRBV5-6 combines with J gene TRBJ2-5; 8 positions agree with TRBD1. The junction had 12 bases not matched to a gene; V was cut back by 3 bases and J by 5 bases. Germline-derived CDR1 and CDR2 are SGHDT and YYEEEE. The CDR3 covers 16 residues.

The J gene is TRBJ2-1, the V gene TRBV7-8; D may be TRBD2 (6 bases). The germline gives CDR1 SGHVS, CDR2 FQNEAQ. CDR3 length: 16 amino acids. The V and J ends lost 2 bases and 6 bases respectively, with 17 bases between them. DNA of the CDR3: TGTGCCAGCAGCTTAAGCTTATATAGCGGAGGCAATGAGCAGTTCTTC. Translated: CASSLSLYSGGNEQFF.

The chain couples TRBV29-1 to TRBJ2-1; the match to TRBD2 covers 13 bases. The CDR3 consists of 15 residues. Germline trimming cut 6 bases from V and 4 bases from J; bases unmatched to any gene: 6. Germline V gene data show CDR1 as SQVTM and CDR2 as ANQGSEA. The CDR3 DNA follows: TGCAGCGTCGCCGGGACTAGCGGGACATACAATGAGCAGTTCTTC. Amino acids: CSVAGTSGTYNEQFF.

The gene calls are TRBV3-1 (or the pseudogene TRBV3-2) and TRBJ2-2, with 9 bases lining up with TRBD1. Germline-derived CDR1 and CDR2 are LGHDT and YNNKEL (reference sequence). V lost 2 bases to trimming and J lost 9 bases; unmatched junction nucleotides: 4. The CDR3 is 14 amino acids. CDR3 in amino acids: CASSQRQGGRELFF. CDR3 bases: TGTGCCAGCAGCCAAAGACAGGGGGGAAGGGAGCTGTTTTTT.

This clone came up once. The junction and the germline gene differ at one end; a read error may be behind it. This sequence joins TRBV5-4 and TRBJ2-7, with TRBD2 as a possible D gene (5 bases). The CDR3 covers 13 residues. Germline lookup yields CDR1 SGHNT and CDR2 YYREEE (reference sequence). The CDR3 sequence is CASSLGSSYEQYF. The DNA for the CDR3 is TGTGCCAGCAGTTTGGGGAGCTCCTACGAGCAGTACTTC.

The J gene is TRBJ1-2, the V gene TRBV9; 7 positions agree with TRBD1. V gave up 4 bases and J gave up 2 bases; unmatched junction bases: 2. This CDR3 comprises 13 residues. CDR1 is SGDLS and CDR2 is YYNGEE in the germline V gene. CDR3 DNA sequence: TGTGCCAGCAGCTCGGGACAGAACTATGGCTACACCTTC. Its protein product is CASSSGQNYGYTF.

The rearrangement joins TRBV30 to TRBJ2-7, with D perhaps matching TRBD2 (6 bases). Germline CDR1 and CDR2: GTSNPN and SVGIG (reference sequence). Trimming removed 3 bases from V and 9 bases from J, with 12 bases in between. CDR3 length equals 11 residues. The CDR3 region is CAWRLARTQYF. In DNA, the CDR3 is TGTGCCTGGAGACTAGCAAGAACGCAGTACTTC. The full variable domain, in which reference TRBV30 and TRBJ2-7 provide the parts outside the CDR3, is SQTIHQWPATLVQPVGSPLSLECTVEGTSNPNLYWYRQAAGRGLQLLFYSVGIGQISSEVPQNLSASRPQDRQFILSSKKLLLSDSGFYLCAWRLARTQYFGPGTRLTVT.

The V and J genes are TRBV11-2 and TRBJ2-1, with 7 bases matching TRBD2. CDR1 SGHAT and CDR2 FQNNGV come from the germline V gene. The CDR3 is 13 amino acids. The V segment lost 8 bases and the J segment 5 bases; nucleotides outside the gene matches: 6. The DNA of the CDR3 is TGTGCCAGCTTAGGGAGGGCCGACAATGAGCAGTTCTTC. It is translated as CASLGRADNEQFF.

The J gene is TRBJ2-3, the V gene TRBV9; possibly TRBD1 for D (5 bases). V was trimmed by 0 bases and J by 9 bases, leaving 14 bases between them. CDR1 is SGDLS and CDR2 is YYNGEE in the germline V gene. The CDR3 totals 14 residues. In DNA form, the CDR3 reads TGTGCCAGCAGCGTAGGGGTGGGGCCGAGGACGCAGTATTTT. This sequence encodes CASSVGVGPRTQYF.

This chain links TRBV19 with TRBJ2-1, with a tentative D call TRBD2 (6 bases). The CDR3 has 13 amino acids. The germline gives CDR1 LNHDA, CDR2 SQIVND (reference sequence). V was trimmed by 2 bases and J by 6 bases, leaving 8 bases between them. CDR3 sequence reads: CASSIFSGNEQFF. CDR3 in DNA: TGTGCCAGTAGTATATTTAGCGGCAATGAGCAGTTCTTC.

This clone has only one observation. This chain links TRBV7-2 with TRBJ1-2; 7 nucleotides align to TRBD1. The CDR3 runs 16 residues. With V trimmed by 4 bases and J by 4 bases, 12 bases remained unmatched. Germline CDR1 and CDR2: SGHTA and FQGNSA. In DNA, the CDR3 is TGTGCCAGCAGCTCCCGGGACAGCCGCCACCGCTATGGCTACACCTTC. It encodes CASSSRDSRHRYGYTF.

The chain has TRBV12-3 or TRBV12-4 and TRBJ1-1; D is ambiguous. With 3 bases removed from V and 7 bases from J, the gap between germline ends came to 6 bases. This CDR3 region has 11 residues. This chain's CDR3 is CASSFLGEAFF. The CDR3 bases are TGTGCCAGCAGTTTTCTCGGTGAAGCTTTCTTT.

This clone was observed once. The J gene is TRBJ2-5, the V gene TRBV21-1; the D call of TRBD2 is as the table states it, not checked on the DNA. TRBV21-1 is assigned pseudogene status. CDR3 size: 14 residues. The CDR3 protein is CASSKGWDFETQYF. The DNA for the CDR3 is TGTGCCAGCAGCAAAGGCTGGGACTTCGAGACCCAGTACTTC.

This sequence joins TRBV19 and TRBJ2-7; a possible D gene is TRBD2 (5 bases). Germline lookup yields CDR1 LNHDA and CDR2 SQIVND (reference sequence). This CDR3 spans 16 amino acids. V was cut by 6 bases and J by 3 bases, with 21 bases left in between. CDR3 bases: TGTGCCAGTAGGTTGCATCACAAAAACGCGGGCTACGAGCAGTACTTC. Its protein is CASRLHHKNAGYEQYF.

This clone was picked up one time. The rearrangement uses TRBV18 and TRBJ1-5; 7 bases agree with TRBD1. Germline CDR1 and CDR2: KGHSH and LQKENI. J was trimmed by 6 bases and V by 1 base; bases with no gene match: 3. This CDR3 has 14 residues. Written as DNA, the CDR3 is TGTGCCAGCTCACCACAGGGGGCAAGTCAGCCCCAGCATTTT. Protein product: CASSPQGASQPQHF.

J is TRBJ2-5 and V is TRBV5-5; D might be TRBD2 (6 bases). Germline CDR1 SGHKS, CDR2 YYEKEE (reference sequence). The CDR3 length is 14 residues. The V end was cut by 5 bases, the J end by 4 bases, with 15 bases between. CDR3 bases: TGTGCCAGCAGTTTAGCGGTAAGGGGAGAGACCCAGTACTTC. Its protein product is CASSLAVRGETQYF.

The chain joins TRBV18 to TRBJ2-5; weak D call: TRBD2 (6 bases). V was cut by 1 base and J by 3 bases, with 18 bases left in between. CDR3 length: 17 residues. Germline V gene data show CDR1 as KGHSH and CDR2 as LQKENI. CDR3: CASSPRISLGGEETQYF. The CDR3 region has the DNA TGTGCCAGCTCACCACGGATAAGTCTCGGAGGGGAAGAGACCCAGTACTTC. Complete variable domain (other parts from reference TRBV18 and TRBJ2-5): NAGVMQNPRHLVRRRGQEARLRCSPMKGHSHVYWYRQLPEEGLKFMVYLQKENIIDESGMPKERFSAEFPKEGPSILRIQQVVRGDSAAYFCASSPRISLGGEETQYFGPGTRLLVL.